This T cell receptor (beta chain) was sequenced during a study of blood T cell repertoires in COVID-19. Study information: There were acute and convalescent COVID-19 samples, and they came from the United States, Italy and Spain. T cells, B-cell-depleted T cells, or PBMCs provided the cDNA or gDNA that served as material.

In the authors' workflow: The authors estimated nucleated cell counts from reference gene primer amplification. The data were produced by immunoSEQ multiplex PCR, yet TCRdb's version contains in-frame clones alone and is incomplete. V, J and clone size derive from that table, while D and trimming were established from the DNA sequence. This sample has fewer than 400,000 clones, with about 83% found just once. The CDR3 contains 15 residues. Per germline, CDR1 SGDLS and CDR2 YYNGEE. The V segment lost 4 bases and the J segment 7 bases; nucleotides outside the gene matches: 10. The chain uses TRBV9 and TRBJ1-4; TRBD1 aligns across 7 bases. Sequenced material: peripheral blood. This receptor was taken from a man aged 25-45 years with active or convalescent COVID-19. CDR3 in amino acids: CASSTRAGTAEKLFF. The CDR3 coding sequence is TGTGCCAGCAGCACCCGGGCCGGGACAGCTGAAAAACTGTTTTTT.